Here is one TCR beta chain with its context. Antigen specificity is unknown. This record belongs to a study of T cell responses to AZD1222 COVID-19 vaccine. Broader study findings: Females made up more of the donors, who were largely white British, and clonal diversity may have come out too low.

The data were produced by immunoSEQ multiplex PCR, yet TCRdb's version contains in-frame clones alone and is incomplete. The sample has around 180,000 clones; under 95% are singletons. The V end lost 2 bases, the J end lost 7 bases, and 18 bases lay between the germline ends. CDR3 size: 17 residues. Germline V gene lookup returns CDR1 MDHEN and CDR2 SYDVKM. This sequence originates from an adult who received the AZD1222 COVID-19 vaccine. Here the sequenced sample was peripheral blood, taken 28 days after the second AZD1222 dose. The chain employs TRBV28 and TRBJ1-6; weak D call: TRBD1 (5 bases). CDR3 sequence: CASSLARGDERNSPLHF. CDR3 DNA: TGTGCCAGCAGTTTAGCCCGCGGGGACGAGAGGAATTCACCCCTCCACTTT.